Listed below are T cell receptor beta chains from one sample, sequenced in a study of shared clonotypes between healthy human individuals. Measured with immunoSEQ multiplex PCR; TCRdb has only the in-frame clones, and not every one. Of over a million clones in the sample, approximately 80% were seen once. The source material was memory CD4+ T cells from PBMCs. The receptors derive from a man younger than 35 in good health. Some clones in this sample may be carry-over from other donors' samples. Each CDR3 is given with its conserved first and last residue. A D gene is named only where the DNA matches it firmly. Clone size is shown for a subset of rows, as once, few, many or a class of expanded clone.

V: TRBV5-6
size: .
J: TRBJ2-5
D: .
CDR3: CASSSTPGLLRGETQYF
DNA: TGTGCCAGCAGCTCTACGCCGGGACTTCTGCGGGGCGAGACCCAGTACTTC

V: TRBV30
size: .
J: TRBJ2-3
D: .
CDR3: CAWMVTDTQYF
DNA: TGTGCCTGGATGGTCACAGATACGCAGTATTTT

V: TRBV5-6
size: once
J: TRBJ2-3
D: TRBD1
CDR3: CASSLGLDRFSDTQYF
DNA: TGTGCCAGCAGCTTGGGTCTGGACAGGTTTTCGGATACGCAGTATTTT

V: TRBV7-8
size: .
J: TRBJ1-4
D: .
CDR3: CASSSRAQPGGEKLFF
DNA: TGTGCCAGCAGCTCCAGGGCCCAACCGGGGGGAGAAAAACTGTTTTTT

V: TRBV5-1
size: many
J: TRBJ1-1
D: .
CDR3: CASSLGPGMNTEAFF
DNA: TGCGCCAGCAGCTTGGGGCCAGGGATGAACACTGAAGCTTTCTTT

V: TRBV5-4
size: many
J: TRBJ2-3
D: .
CDR3: CASSFFGSSDTQYF
DNA: TGTGCCAGCAGCTTCTTCGGGAGCTCAGATACGCAGTATTTT

V: TRBV2
size: .
J: TRBJ2-2
D: .
CDR3: CASSERVLTGELFF
DNA: TGTGCCAGCAGTGAAAGAGTTTTGACCGGGGAGCTGTTTTTT

V: TRBV6-1
size: .
J: TRBJ2-7
D: .
CDR3: CASKSGTLYEQYF
DNA: TGTGCCAGCAAGTCGGGGACACTCTACGAGCAGTACTTC

V: TRBV27
size: .
J: TRBJ2-1
D: TRBD2
CDR3: CASTGTSGIEQFF
DNA: TGTGCCAGCACCGGGACTAGCGGGATTGAGCAGTTCTTC

V: TRBV15
size: .
J: TRBJ2-7
D: TRBD1
CDR3: CATSRDQGVGYEQYF
DNA: TGTGCCACCAGCAGGGACCAGGGGGTTGGGTACGAGCAGTACTTC

V: TRBV28
size: .
J: TRBJ2-7
D: .
CDR3: CASSPTASYEQYF
DNA: TGTGCCAGCAGCCCGACAGCCTCCTACGAGCAGTACTTC

V: TRBV6-5
size: few
J: TRBJ2-1
D: .
CDR3: CASTSRVPAGEQFF
DNA: TGTGCCAGCACCTCCAGGGTCCCCGCGGGTGAGCAGTTCTTC

V: TRBV19
size: .
J: TRBJ1-5
D: TRBD1
CDR3: CASSTTGGNQPQHF
DNA: TGTGCCAGTAGTACGACAGGGGGCAATCAGCCCCAGCATTTT

V: TRBV7-9
size: once
J: TRBJ2-7
D: .
CDR3: CASSFTGYEQYF
DNA: TGTGCCAGCAGCTTTACAGGCTACGAGCAGTACTTC

V: TRBV28
size: .
J: TRBJ2-7
D: TRBD1
CDR3: CASSFLTGVWNEQYF
DNA: TGTGCCAGCAGTTTTTTAACAGGGGTGTGGAACGAGCAGTACTTC

V: TRBV11-3
size: .
J: TRBJ2-3
D: .
CDR3: CASSWGPGDTQYF
DNA: TGTGCCAGCAGCTGGGGGCCCGGTGATACGCAGTATTTT

V: TRBV5-8
size: .
J: TRBJ2-1
D: TRBD1
CDR3: CASSLRFERDRGRHEQFF
DNA: TGTGCCAGCAGCTTGAGGTTTGAGCGGGACAGGGGTCGGCATGAGCAGTTCTTC

V: TRBV7-2
size: .
J: TRBJ1-5
D: .
CDR3: CASSFNRLGQPQHF
DNA: TGTGCCAGCAGCTTTAATCGACTTGGTCAGCCCCAGCATTTT

V: TRBV30
size: .
J: TRBJ2-3
D: TRBD1
CDR3: CAWVVGVVTGANTDTQYF
DNA: TGTGCCTGGGTTGTGGGGGTCGTAACAGGGGCCAACACAGATACGCAGTATTTT

V: TRBV29-1
size: .
J: TRBJ2-1
D: TRBD2
CDR3: CSAKGTSGSNEQFF
DNA: TGCAGCGCAAAAGGGACTAGCGGGAGTAATGAGCAGTTCTTC

V: TRBV10-2
size: .
J: TRBJ2-7
D: TRBD2
CDR3: CATKGLAEAYEQYF
DNA: TGCGCCACCAAGGGACTAGCGGAAGCCTACGAGCAGTACTTC

V: TRBV6-6
size: .
J: TRBJ1-1
D: .
CDR3: CASSVWGEAFF
DNA: TGTGCCAGCTCCGTTTGGGGGGAAGCTTTCTTT

V: TRBV19
size: .
J: TRBJ2-6
D: .
CDR3: CASSIRPGSPGANVLTF
DNA: TGTGCCAGTAGTATACGACCAGGGTCCCCTGGGGCCAACGTCCTGACTTTC

V: TRBV25-1
size: .
J: TRBJ2-3
D: TRBD2
CDR3: CASSDHISGSGDTQYF
DNA: TGTGCCAGCAGTGACCATATTAGCGGGAGTGGGGATACGCAGTATTTT

V: TRBV7-2
size: .
J: TRBJ2-7
D: .
CDR3: CASSPHRDNYEQYF
DNA: TGTGCCAGCAGCCCACACCGGGACAACTACGAGCAGTACTTC

V: TRBV28
size: .
J: TRBJ2-7
D: TRBD1
CDR3: CASSLTSGTGGLYEQYF
DNA: TGTGCCAGCAGTCTAACATCCGGGACAGGGGGCCTTTACGAGCAGTACTTC

V: TRBV29-1
size: .
J: TRBJ2-5
D: TRBD1
CDR3: CSVLGGQGWGETQYF
DNA: TGCAGCGTACTGGGTGGACAGGGATGGGGAGAGACCCAGTACTTC

V: TRBV27
size: few
J: TRBJ2-2
D: .
CDR3: CASSFSRPGTGELFF
DNA: TGTGCCAGCAGTTTCAGCAGACCTGGTACCGGGGAGCTGTTTTTT

V: TRBV7-9
size: once
J: TRBJ2-4
D: TRBD2
CDR3: CASSPGREAGNIQYF
DNA: TGTGCCAGCAGCCCCGGCCGGGAGGCGGGAAACATTCAGTACTTC

V: TRBV19
size: .
J: TRBJ2-7
D: TRBD2
CDR3: CASTGTSGSYEQYF
DNA: TGTGCCAGTACCGGGACTAGCGGGAGCTACGAGCAGTACTTC

V: TRBV5-5
size: .
J: TRBJ2-7
D: .
CDR3: CASSLRWDYEQYF
DNA: TGTGCCAGCAGCTTGCGGTGGGATTACGAGCAGTACTTC

V: TRBV9
size: .
J: TRBJ1-2
D: .
CDR3: CASSVGTAGGNYGYTF
DNA: TGTGCCAGCAGCGTAGGGACAGCTGGGGGAAACTATGGCTACACCTTC

V: TRBV30
size: .
J: TRBJ1-5
D: TRBD1
CDR3: CAWSRAGGQPQHF
DNA: TGTGCCTGGAGTCGGGCAGGGGGTCAGCCCCAGCATTTT

V: TRBV14
size: .
J: TRBJ1-1
D: TRBD1
CDR3: CASSRGLDTEAFF
DNA: TGTGCCAGCAGCAGGGGGCTGGACACTGAAGCTTTCTTT

V: TRBV28
size: .
J: TRBJ2-1
D: .
CDR3: CASATDRSWGEQFF
DNA: TGTGCCAGCGCGACGGACCGCTCTTGGGGTGAGCAGTTCTTC

V: TRBV19
size: .
J: TRBJ2-7
D: TRBD2
CDR3: CASSGGTSGGPTEQYF
DNA: TGTGCCAGTAGTGGGGGGACTAGCGGAGGACCTACGGAGCAGTACTTC

V: TRBV11-3
size: .
J: TRBJ2-1
D: .
CDR3: CASSLEGANEQFF
DNA: TGTGCCAGCAGCTTAGAGGGGGCCAATGAGCAGTTCTTC

V: TRBV7-2
size: .
J: TRBJ2-7
D: .
CDR3: CASSLVRLNFYEQYF
DNA: TGTGCCAGCAGCTTAGTGAGGCTGAATTTCTACGAGCAGTACTTC

V: TRBV28
size: .
J: TRBJ2-1
D: .
CDR3: CASSSPGAGTGRYNEQFF
DNA: TGTGCCAGCAGTTCTCCGGGGGCCGGGACGGGACGGTACAATGAGCAGTTCTTC

V: TRBV7-2
size: once
J: TRBJ2-1
D: TRBD1
CDR3: CASSSSRGLWNEQFF
DNA: TGTGCCAGCAGCTCGTCCAGGGGGCTCTGGAATGAGCAGTTCTTC

V: TRBV25-1
size: few
J: TRBJ2-7
D: .
CDR3: CASSVTGRNYEQYF
DNA: TGTGCCAGCAGTGTAACGGGTAGGAACTACGAGCAGTACTTC

V: TRBV5-6
size: few
J: TRBJ1-2
D: .
CDR3: CASSLAGTDGYGYTF
DNA: TGTGCCAGCAGCTTGGCCGGCACAGACGGCTATGGCTACACCTTC

V: TRBV6-5
size: .
J: TRBJ1-5
D: .
CDR3: CASSLTGGHQPQHF
DNA: TGTGCCAGCAGTTTGACAGGTGGGCATCAGCCCCAGCATTTT

V: TRBV7-2
size: .
J: TRBJ2-7
D: .
CDR3: CASSLVPRGGEQYF
DNA: TGTGCCAGCAGCTTAGTTCCCAGGGGGGGTGAGCAGTACTTC

V: TRBV7-2
size: .
J: TRBJ2-3
D: .
CDR3: CASSLQGGASTDTQYF
DNA: TGTGCCAGCAGCTTACAGGGGGGGGCTAGCACAGATACGCAGTATTTT